This TCR beta chain stems from a study of T cell repertoires in cytomegalovirus infection. General study findings and limits: The ex vivo response showed dominance by HLA-C-restricted CMV-specific TCR beta clonotypes.

This clonotype was counted between two and nine times. Its specificity is not known. MiXCR, run by TCRdb on the reads, gives a single entry per CDR3 protein. The sample records 750,000 to 950,000 distinct CDR3 sequences, under 35% being singletons. V was clipped by 1 base and J by 8 bases, with 12 bases between them. The CDR3 spans 14 residues. The germline V gene encodes CDR1 SGHAT and CDR2 FQNNGV. The chain employs TRBV11-2 and TRBJ2-1; D possibly corresponds to TRBD2 (6 bases). The sequence came from a human donor in good health (CMV status not recorded). Some clones in this sample may be carry-over from other donors' samples. The sample in question was cultured CD8+ T cells from PBMCs, obtained from culture after CMV antigen stimulation. DNA of the CDR3: TGTGCCAGCAGCTTAGGACTAGTTTATGATGAGCAGTTCTTC. Residues: CASSLGLVYDEQFF.